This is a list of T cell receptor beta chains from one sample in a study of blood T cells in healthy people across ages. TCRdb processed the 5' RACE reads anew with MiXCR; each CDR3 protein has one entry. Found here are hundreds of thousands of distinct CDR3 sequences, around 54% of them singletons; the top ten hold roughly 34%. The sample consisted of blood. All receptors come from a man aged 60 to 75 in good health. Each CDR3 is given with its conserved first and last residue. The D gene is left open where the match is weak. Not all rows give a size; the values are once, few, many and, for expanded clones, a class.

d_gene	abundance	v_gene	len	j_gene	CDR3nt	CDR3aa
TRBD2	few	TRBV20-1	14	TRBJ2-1	TGCAGTGCTGGGACTAGCGGGGGTTACAATGAGCAGTTCTTC	CSAGTSGGYNEQFF
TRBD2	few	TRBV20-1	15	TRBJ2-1	TGCAGTGCTAGTGCTCGAGCGGGGGGACTCAATGAGCAGTTCTTC	CSASARAGGLNEQFF
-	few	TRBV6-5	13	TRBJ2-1	TGTGCCAGCAGTTACTCATTTATTGACGAGCAGTTCTTC	CASSYSFIDEQFF
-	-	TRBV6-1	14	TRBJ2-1	TGTGCCAGCAGTGTACAGTGGGGCAGGGGAACCCAGTTCTTC	CASSVQWGRGTQFF
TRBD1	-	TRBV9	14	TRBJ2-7	TGTGCCAGCAGCCCGAGGACAGGGCGAGACGAGCAGTACTTC	CASSPRTGRDEQYF
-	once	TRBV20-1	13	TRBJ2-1	TGCAGTGCTAGGTCGGCGGGGCTCGGTGAGCAGTTCTTC	CSARSAGLGEQFF
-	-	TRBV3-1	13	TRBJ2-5	TGTGCCAGCGAACAAAGAGGATCGGAGACCCAGTACTTC	CASEQRGSETQYF
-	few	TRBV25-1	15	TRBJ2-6	TGTGCCAGCAGTGAGGGCGCAGCTGGGGCCAACGTCCTGACTTTC	CASSEGAAGANVLTF
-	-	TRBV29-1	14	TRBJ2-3	TGCAGCGTCGGGCAGGGGTCCTACACAGATACGCAGTATTTT	CSVGQGSYTDTQYF
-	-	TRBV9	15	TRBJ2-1	TGTGCCAGCAGCGTAGTGGGGAGACCCGGCAATGAGCAGTTCTTC	CASSVVGRPGNEQFF
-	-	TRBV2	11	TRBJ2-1	TGTGCCAGCAGAGCTTCGAATGAGCAGTTCTTC	CASRASNEQFF
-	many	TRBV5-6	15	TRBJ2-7	TGTGCCAGCAGCTTCGCCGGGACCGGGAGACACGAGCAGTACTTC	CASSFAGTGRHEQYF
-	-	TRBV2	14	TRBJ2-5	TGTGCCAGCAGTCCTAGGGCCGCCGGGGAGACCCAGTACTTC	CASSPRAAGETQYF
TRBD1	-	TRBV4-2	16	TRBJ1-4	TGTGCCAGCAGCCTTCTACCCGGGACAGAAAATGAAAAACTGTTTTTT	CASSLLPGTENEKLFF
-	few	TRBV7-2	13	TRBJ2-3	TGTGCCAGCAGCCCCCGCATATCAGATACGCAGTATTTT	CASSPRISDTQYF
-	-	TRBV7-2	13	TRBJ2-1	TGTGCCAGCAGCCGGGACTGGGGAGATGAGCAGTTCTTC	CASSRDWGDEQFF
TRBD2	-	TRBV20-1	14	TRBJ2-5	TGCAGTGGGGATAAAGCGGGGGGGCCTCAGACCCAGTACTTC	CSGDKAGGPQTQYF
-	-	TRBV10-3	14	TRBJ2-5	TGTGCCACTTCGGACAGGGGACTAGGGGGGACCCAGTACTTC	CATSDRGLGGTQYF
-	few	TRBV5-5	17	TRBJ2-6	TGTGCCAGCAGTCAGGATTCTGAATTGGCTGGGGCCAACGTCCTGACTTTC	CASSQDSELAGANVLTF
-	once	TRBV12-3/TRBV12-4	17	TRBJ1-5	TGTGCCAGCAGTACCGGGCCAGTGGGCCATAGCAATCAGCCCCAGCATTTT	CASSTGPVGHSNQPQHF
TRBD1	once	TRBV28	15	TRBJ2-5	TGTGCCAGCAGTCTCCCAGGGACAGGGGGGGAGACCCAGTACTTC	CASSLPGTGGETQYF
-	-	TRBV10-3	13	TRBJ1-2	TGTGCCATCAGTAATACTGGGGACTATGGCTACACCTTC	CAISNTGDYGYTF
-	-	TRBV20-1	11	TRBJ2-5	TGCAGTGCTAGAGCCCGTGAGACCCAGTACTTC	CSARARETQYF
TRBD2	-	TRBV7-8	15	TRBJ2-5	TGTGCCAGCAGCTCACAGGGACTAGGGATGGAGACCCAGTACTTC	CASSSQGLGMETQYF
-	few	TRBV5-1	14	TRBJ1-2	TGCGCCAGCACTCCCGGGGGCGGACCAGGTGGCTACACCTTC	CASTPGGGPGGYTF
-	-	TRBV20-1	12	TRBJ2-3	TGCAGTGCTAGAGCGTTGGGAGATACGCAGTATTTT	CSARALGDTQYF
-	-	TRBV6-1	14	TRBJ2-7	TGTGCCAGCAGTGAGGGACCTTACTCCTACGAGCAGTACTTC	CASSEGPYSYEQYF
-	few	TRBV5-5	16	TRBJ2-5	TGTGCCAGCAGCTTGGCCCCACGGGGCAGCCAAGAGACCCAGTACTTC	CASSLAPRGSQETQYF
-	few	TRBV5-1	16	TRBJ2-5	TGCGCCAGCAGCCCGCCGAGCGCATCAGTAGGAGAGACCCAGTACTTC	CASSPPSASVGETQYF
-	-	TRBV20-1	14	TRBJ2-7	TGCAGTGCTAGAAGTCGAACAGGATCCTACGAGCAGTACTTC	CSARSRTGSYEQYF
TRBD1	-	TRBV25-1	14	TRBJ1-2	TGTGCCGGCAGTGAAACGGGACAGAAGCAGGGCTACACCTTC	CAGSETGQKQGYTF
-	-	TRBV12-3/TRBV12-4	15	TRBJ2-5	TGTGCCAGCAGCACCGGGGCAGGGTTCGCAGAGACCCAGTACTTC	CASSTGAGFAETQYF
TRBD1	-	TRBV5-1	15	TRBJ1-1	TGCGCCAGCAGCGATCAACAGGGGGTTAGCACTGAAGCTTTCTTT	CASSDQQGVSTEAFF
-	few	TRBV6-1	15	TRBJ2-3	TGTGCCAGCAGTGAGCAGGTAGCCGGAGCAGATACGCAGTATTTT	CASSEQVAGADTQYF
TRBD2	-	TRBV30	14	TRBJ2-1	TGTGCCTGGAGGGGACTAGCGGGAGTGAATGAGCAGTTCTTC	CAWRGLAGVNEQFF
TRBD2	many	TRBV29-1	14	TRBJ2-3	TGCAGCGTTGAAGCGAGCGGGGAACCGGATACGCAGTATTTT	CSVEASGEPDTQYF
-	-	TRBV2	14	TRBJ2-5	TGTGCCAGCAGTGAAGGGAGGTGGAAAGAGACCCAGTACTTC	CASSEGRWKETQYF
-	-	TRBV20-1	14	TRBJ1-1	TGCAGTGCCCCGCCGGGAGGGAGGAACACTGAAGCTTTCTTT	CSAPPGGRNTEAFF
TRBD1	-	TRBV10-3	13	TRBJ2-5	TGTGCCATCAGTGAAGGACAGGGAGAGACCCAGTACTTC	CAISEGQGETQYF
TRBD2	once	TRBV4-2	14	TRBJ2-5	TGTGCCAGCAGCCCACAACTAGCGGGGTTCTCCGAGTACTTC	CASSPQLAGFSEYF
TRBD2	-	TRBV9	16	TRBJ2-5	TGTGCCAGCAGCGTAGCGTCTGGGGGGACTAGGGAGACCCAGTACTTC	CASSVASGGTRETQYF
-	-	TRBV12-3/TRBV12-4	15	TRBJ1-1	TGTGCCAGCAGTTTCTTGACAAGTAGGAACACTGAAGCTTTCTTT	CASSFLTSRNTEAFF
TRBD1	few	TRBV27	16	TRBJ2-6	TGTGCCACGGGGACAGTTCAACGGGGAGGGGCCAACGTCCTGACTTTC	CATGTVQRGGANVLTF
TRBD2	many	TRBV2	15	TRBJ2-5	TGTGCCAGCAGTGAGACAGCGGGGGTACAAGAGACCCAGTACTTC	CASSETAGVQETQYF
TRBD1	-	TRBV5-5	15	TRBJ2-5	TGTGCCAGCAGCTCTAGTCCAGGGGGCCAAGAGACCCAGTACTTC	CASSSSPGGQETQYF
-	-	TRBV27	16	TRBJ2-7	TGTGCCAGCAGTTTCCCCGCCCCGGGGCTGTTCTACGAGCAGTACTTC	CASSFPAPGLFYEQYF
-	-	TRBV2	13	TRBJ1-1	TGTGCCAGCAGTGAGCGGGGACTCACTGAAGCTTTCTTT	CASSERGLTEAFF
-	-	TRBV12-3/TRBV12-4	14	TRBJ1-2	TGTGCCAGCAGTTACCAGGGAGGCGACTATGGCTACACCTTC	CASSYQGGDYGYTF
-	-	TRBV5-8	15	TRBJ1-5	TGTGCCAGCAGCTTGAGACCCCTCAGCAATCAGCCCCAGCATTTT	CASSLRPLSNQPQHF
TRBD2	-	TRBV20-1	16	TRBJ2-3	TGCAGTGCAGACCCCCCGGGACTAGCGGGGACAGATACGCAGTATTTT	CSADPPGLAGTDTQYF